This TCR beta chain was found in a study of CD8+ T cells in alopecia areata. Germline V gene sequence: CDR1 MNHEY, CDR2 SVGAGI. V was trimmed by 2 bases and J by 7 bases, leaving 9 bases between them. The CDR3 covers 13 residues. Once RNA had been extracted, it was reverse transcribed into cDNA to act as the sequencing template. Using immunoSEQ multiplex PCR, the repertoire was profiled, and TCRdb retains in-frame clones only, with some absent. The profile shows about 190,000 clones, 60% of them singletons. The treatment denotes: oral pan-JAK inhibitor, 5-10 mg twice daily. This specimen consisted of CD4+ T cells sorted from blood, obtained at week 4, from a patient treated with tofacitinib. The chain couples TRBV6-5 to TRBJ1-5; D perhaps matches TRBD1 (6 bases). The TCR comes from a human donor with alopecia areata. Here the CDR3 DNA reads TGTGCCAGCAGTTACAACAGGGACCAGCCCCAGCATTTT. Protein: CASSYNRDQPQHF.